The clone carrying this T cell receptor beta chain was counted between two and nine times. TCRdb reanalysed the RT-PCR reads using MiXCR and keeps one entry per CDR3 protein. The table has approximately 720,000 distinct CDR3 sequences, 14% seen once. Sample: memory CD4+ T cells from blood. The clonotype was recovered from a female donor in good health, serving as a healthy control.

This chain's CDR3 is CAWGLAYEQYF. The CDR3 region has the DNA TGTGCCTGGGGCCTTGCTTACGAGCAGTACTTC. The chain has TRBV30 and TRBJ2-7; D not resolved. The ends were cut back, 5 bases at V and 4 bases at J, with 9 bases in the middle. The CDR3 covers 11 residues. The germline gives CDR1 GTSNPN, CDR2 SVGIG (reference sequence).